These 31 T cell receptor beta chains were all obtained from the same sample, sequenced in a study of Ad26.COV2.S vaccination and SARS-CoV-2 variants. Measured with immunoSEQ multiplex PCR; TCRdb has only the in-frame clones, and not every one. Seen here are 350,000 to 400,000 clones, less than 90% observed once, and the top ten hold under 4%. The treatment here: roughly 19 received Ad26.COV2.S at low or high dose, single or two shots; 5 received placebo; per-sample allocation not given. Collection of the samples took place on day 63 after the first injection of vaccine or placebo. The specimen comprised peripheral blood, sampled in a trial of Ad26.COV2.S vaccine versus placebo. Receptors were obtained from a person between 18 and 59 years old who received the Ad26.COV2.S COVID-19 vaccine or a placebo.

This chain connects TRBV4-3 to TRBJ2-7, with a tentative D call TRBD2 (5 bases). The CDR3 loop spans 14 amino acids. V shed 4 bases and J shed 3 bases, with 13 bases lying between them. The germline CDR1 and CDR2 sequences are LGHNA and YSLEER. The CDR3 DNA follows: TGCGCCAGCAGCCCACAACGAGGGAACTACGAGCAGTACTTC. Residues: CASSPQRGNYEQYF.

The chain carries TRBV11-2 and TRBJ1-2; D possibly corresponds to TRBD1 (5 bases). This CDR3 is 13 amino acids long. Germline V lookup: CDR1 SGHAT, CDR2 FQNNGV. Trimming removed 3 bases from V and 3 bases from J, with 8 bases in between. The CDR3 region is CASSFGTYYGYTF. The CDR3 nucleotides are TGTGCCAGCAGCTTCGGGACTTACTATGGCTACACCTTC.

The V and J genes are TRBV24-1 and TRBJ2-1, with 7 bases aligning to TRBD2. Trimming cost V 5 bases and J 4 bases; bases outside gene matches: 4. The CDR3 consists of 14 residues. Per the germline V gene, CDR1 is KGHDR and CDR2 is SFDVKD. The CDR3 protein is CATSASGWYNEQFF. CDR3 in DNA: TGTGCCACCAGTGCTAGCGGCTGGTACAATGAGCAGTTCTTC.

The V gene is TRBV19, the J gene TRBJ2-4; possibly TRBD2 for D (5 bases). Per germline, CDR1 LNHDA and CDR2 SQIVND (reference sequence). The CDR3 is 16 amino acids. The ends were cut back, 1 base at V and 2 bases at J, with 12 bases in the middle. This CDR3 reads CASSIVQTTPKNIQYF. CDR3 coding DNA: TGTGCCAGTAGTATAGTTCAGACTACCCCCAAAAACATTCAGTACTTC.

This chain joins TRBV6-2 or TRBV6-3 and TRBJ1-1; D might be TRBD1 (5 bases). This CDR3 has 12 amino acids. Germline V lookup: CDR1 MNHEY, CDR2 SVGEGT. V lost 2 bases and J lost 6, with 7 bases in between. The CDR3 protein is CASSYPRAEAFF. CDR3 coding DNA: TGTGCCAGCAGTTACCCCAGGGCTGAAGCTTTCTTT.

Concerning this clone: One junction end does not reproduce the germline sequence, and a read error may be involved. The J gene is TRBJ2-1, the V gene TRBV19; D is undetermined. CDR1 is LNHDA and CDR2 is SQIVND in the germline V gene (reference sequence). The CDR3 is 13 amino acids. The CDR3 DNA follows: TGTGCCAGTAGTTTAGACACCTACAATGAGCAGTTCTTC. Its translation: CASSLDTYNEQFF.

CDR3 DNA: TGCGCCAGCAGCTTGCGGGGGAGGAACACCGGGGAGCTGTTTTTT. Translated: CASSLRGRNTGELFF. The chain recombines TRBV5-1 with TRBJ2-2; a weak D match, TRBD2 (6 bases). V was shortened by 1 base and J by 1 base, with 8 bases between the two germline ends. The germline CDR1 and CDR2 sequences are SGHRS and YFSETQ. The CDR3 contains 15 residues. Based on the CDR3 plus reference TRBV5-1 and TRBJ2-2, the full variable domain is KAGVTQTPRYLIKTRGQQVTLSCSPISGHRSVSWYQQTPGQGLQFLFEYFSETQRNKGNFPGRFSGRQFSNSRSEMNVSTLELGDSALYLCASSLRGRNTGELFFGEGSRLTVL.

The rearrangement joins TRBV6-5 to TRBJ1-4; perhaps TRBD1 as D (6 bases). The germline V and J ends were trimmed by 6 bases and 4 bases, with 12 bases remaining between them. This CDR3 region has 14 residues. From germline, CDR1 is MNHEY and CDR2 SVGAGI. The CDR3 sequence is CASSRDKSNEKLFF. Here the CDR3 DNA reads TGTGCCAGCAGCCGGGACAAGAGTAATGAAAAACTGTTTTTT.

This clone was seen once. The V and J genes are TRBV7-2 and TRBJ2-5, with D possibly TRBD1 on 7 matching bases. CDR1 SGHTA and CDR2 FQGNSA come from the germline V gene. There are 14 residues in the CDR3. With 5 bases removed from V and 5 bases from J, the gap between germline ends came to 15 bases. Here the CDR3 reads CASSQGGGLETQYF. Here the CDR3 DNA reads TGTGCCAGCAGCCAAGGAGGGGGCCTTGAGACCCAGTACTTC.

V usage is TRBV29-1 and J usage is TRBJ1-1; D might be TRBD1 (6 bases). Trimming stripped 7 bases from V and 0 bases from J, with 21 bases between. The germline V gene encodes CDR1 SQVTM and CDR2 ANQGSEA. The CDR3 is 16 amino acids. In DNA form, the CDR3 reads TGCAGCGGTATCCGGGACACAGGATATGTGAACACTGAAGCTTTCTTT. It is translated as CSGIRDTGYVNTEAFF.

CDR3 bases: TGTGCCAGCAGCTTAGCGGGACTCTCGGGAGAGCAGTACTTC. Residues: CASSLAGLSGEQYF. This chain connects TRBV7-8 to TRBJ2-7; TRBD2 is a possible D gene (6 bases). The V gene's germline CDR1 is SGHVS and CDR2 FQNEAQ. The CDR3 sequence is 14 residues long. V was shortened by 0 bases and J by 7 bases, with 13 bases between the two germline ends. Filled out from reference TRBV7-8 and TRBJ2-7, the complete variable domain reads GAGVSQSPRYKVAKRGQDVALRCDPISGHVSLFWYQQALGQGPEFLTYFQNEAQLDKSGLPSDRFFAERPEGSVSTLKIQRTQQEDSAVYLCASSLAGLSGEQYFGPGTRLTVT.

The chain links TRBV3-1 (or the pseudogene TRBV3-2) to TRBJ1-2; D uncertain. The germline CDR1 and CDR2 sequences are LGHDT and YNNKEL (reference sequence). CDR3 length: 17 residues. With 1 base removed from V and 3 bases from J, the gap between germline ends came to 18 bases. CDR3 protein: CASSQAFRKGGDYGYTF. The CDR3 nucleotides are TGTGCCAGCAGCCAAGCATTTCGAAAGGGTGGAGACTATGGCTACACCTTC.

The chain joins TRBV5-1 to TRBJ2-7, with 8 positions matching TRBD1. The germline V gene has CDR1 SGHRS and CDR2 YFSETQ. The CDR3 spans 15 residues. The V gene end was trimmed by 1 base and the J gene end by 2 bases; junction bases not matched to a gene: 5. The CDR3, as DNA: TGCGCCAGCAGCTTGCGACAGGGGCCCACCTACGAGCAGTACTTC. Its translation: CASSLRQGPTYEQYF.

The J gene is TRBJ2-7, the V gene TRBV7-8; 9 bases align to TRBD1. V lost 5 bases and J lost 6; bases outside the gene matches: 8. The CDR3 length is 14 residues. Per germline, CDR1 SGHVS and CDR2 FQNEAQ. Here the CDR3 DNA reads TGTGCCAGCAGCGTAGACAGGGGGGTTGGCGAGCAGTACTTC. Translated, it gives CASSVDRGVGEQYF.

The J gene is TRBJ1-1, the V gene TRBV5-8, with D unclear. The CDR3 consists of 13 residues. Germline CDR1 reads SGHTS; CDR2 reads YDEGEE. Trimming removed 5 bases at V and 4 bases at J, with 12 bases between. The CDR3 protein is CASRKRLGTEAFF. The CDR3 nucleotides are TGTGCCAGCAGGAAAAGGTTGGGCACTGAAGCTTTCTTT.

V and J are TRBV23-1 and TRBJ2-2, with 11 bases matching TRBD1. TRBV23-1 is recorded as an ORF, its role being uncertain. The V gene end was trimmed by 4 bases and the J gene end by 3 bases; junction bases not matched to a gene: 1. This CDR3 spans 15 amino acids. CDR3 residues: CASSPGQGDTGELFF. Written as DNA, the CDR3 is TGCGCCAGCAGTCCGGGACAGGGGGACACCGGGGAGCTGTTTTTT.

The CDR3 spells CASSGDQLAQYF. The DNA of the CDR3 is TGTGCCAGCAGTGGAGACCAGCTAGCGCAGTATTTT. This sequence joins TRBV2 and TRBJ2-3; no clear D gene. Trimming pared 4 bases from V and 10 bases from J, leaving 12 bases between. Germline CDR1 and CDR2: SNHLY and FYNNEI. The CDR3 runs to 12 residues.

This chain uses TRBV4-1 with TRBJ2-7; possible D gene TRBD1, 5 bases. The V and J ends lost 4 bases and 5 bases respectively, with 18 bases between them. Germline CDR1 reads MGHRA; CDR2 reads YSYEKL. The CDR3 has 15 residues. Here the CDR3 reads CASSPWGLQINEQYF. The CDR3 DNA is TGCGCCAGCAGCCCTTGGGGCCTACAGATCAACGAGCAGTACTTC.

J is TRBJ1-6 and V is TRBV4-3; D not certain. Trimming pared 1 base from V and 0 bases from J, leaving 4 bases between. Germline CDR1 is LGHNA and CDR2 is YSLEER. The length of the CDR3 is 15 residues. CDR3 coding DNA: TGCGCCAGCAGCCAAGGAATCTCCTATAATTCACCCCTCCACTTT. This encodes CASSQGISYNSPLHF.

This clone came up once. The V call is TRBV5-1, the J call TRBJ1-1, with D possibly being TRBD1 (5 bases). Germline CDR1 reads SGHRS; CDR2 reads YFSETQ. The CDR3 totals 15 residues. Trimming left V 0 bases short and J 7 bases short, with 16 bases between. The CDR3 sequence: CASSLGATGGSEAFF. The CDR3 DNA is TGCGCCAGCAGCTTGGGGGCCACAGGAGGTAGTGAAGCTTTCTTT.

This chain joins TRBV7-9 and TRBJ1-1; D is perhaps TRBD1 (6 bases). Trimming shortened V by 5 bases and J by 1 base, and 11 bases separated the two germline ends. CDR1 is SEHNR and CDR2 is FQNEAQ in the germline V gene (reference sequence). The length of the CDR3 is 14 residues. The CDR3 region is CASSRGQANTEAFF. The CDR3 DNA reads as TGTGCCAGCAGCCGGGGGCAGGCGAACACTGAAGCTTTCTTT.

CDR3 loop: CASSQDPDWWSQNTGELFF. CDR3 DNA: TGTGCCAGCAGCCAAGATCCGGACTGGTGGAGTCAGAACACCGGGGAGCTGTTTTTT. The rearrangement uses TRBV3-1 (or the pseudogene TRBV3-2) and TRBJ2-2, with a tentative D call TRBD2 (5 bases). CDR3 length equals 19 residues. Germline CDR1 and CDR2: LGHDT and YNNKEL (reference sequence). Between the trimmed V and J ends, which lost 0 bases and 1 base, there was a span of 18 bases.

V gene TRBV7-2 combines with J gene TRBJ2-4; 12 bases are shared with TRBD2. The CDR3 length is 13 residues. J lost 11 bases, V lost 5 bases, and 4 bases had no gene match. Germline CDR1 SGHTA, CDR2 FQGNSA. The CDR3 nucleotides are TGTGCCAGCAGCCTGGGACTAGCGGGTCTTCAGTACTTC. Protein: CASSLGLAGLQYF.

This clone has a single count. This CDR3 is CASSLSIGGPNYGYTF. In DNA, the CDR3 is TGTGCCAGCAGTTTATCGATTGGGGGCCCTAACTATGGCTACACCTTC. The chain recombines TRBV27 with TRBJ1-2; possibly TRBD1 for D (6 bases). There are 16 residues in the CDR3. V was clipped by 0 bases and J by 0 bases, with 11 bases between them. Germline V gene data show CDR1 as MNHEY and CDR2 as SMNVEV (reference sequence).

V and J are TRBV7-2 and TRBJ2-3; TRBD2 aligns across 8 bases. Germline values: CDR1 SGHTA, CDR2 FQGNSA. The CDR3 length is 15 residues. The V gene end was trimmed by 2 bases and the J gene end by 7 bases; junction bases not matched to a gene: 8. The CDR3 bases are TGTGCCAGCAGCTTATCTGCGGGGGGTGTAAATACGCAGTATTTT. Its translation: CASSLSAGGVNTQYF.

This rearrangement joins TRBV19 to TRBJ2-7; D is uncertain. Trimming cost V 4 bases and J 5 bases, with 12 bases left between them. This CDR3 is built from 13 residues. Germline V CDR1 and CDR2: LNHDA, SQIVND (reference sequence). CDR3 coding DNA: TGTGCCAGTAGTACTGGACCCGACAACGAGCAGTACTTC. Translated: CASSTGPDNEQYF.

V is TRBV27 and J is TRBJ1-1, with TRBD1 matching over 9 bases. V lost 2 bases to trimming and J lost 11 bases; unmatched junction nucleotides: 12. Germline V CDR1 and CDR2: MNHEY, SMNVEV (reference sequence). The CDR3 runs 15 residues. The CDR3 DNA follows: TGTGCCAGCAGTTTAGGACAAACAGGGGGCGAAGTTGCTTTCTTT. Its protein is CASSLGQTGGEVAFF.

The V call is TRBV10-3, the J call TRBJ2-2, with D possibly TRBD1 on 6 matching bases. CDR3 length: 15 residues. The germline CDR1 and CDR2 sequences are ENHRY and SYGVKD. Trimming stripped 0 bases from V and 5 bases from J, with 10 bases between. CDR3 amino acids: CAISESTGSTGELFF. The CDR3 DNA reads as TGTGCCATCAGTGAGTCTACAGGGAGTACCGGGGAGCTGTTTTTT.

The chain links TRBV19 to TRBJ2-7, with D uncertain. Trimming pared 0 bases from V and 3 bases from J, leaving 9 bases between. CDR1 LNHDA and CDR2 SQIVND come from the germline V gene (reference sequence). CDR3 size: 14 residues. The CDR3 protein is CASSIDRYNYEQYF. The CDR3 region has the DNA TGTGCCAGTAGTATAGATCGGTACAACTACGAGCAGTACTTC.

The rearrangement uses TRBV29-1 and TRBJ1-1; the D gene is possibly TRBD1 (6 bases). V gave up 4 bases and J gave up 3 bases, with 12 bases separating them. The CDR3 sequence is 13 residues long. In germline, CDR1 is SQVTM, CDR2 ANQGSEA. For the CDR3, the DNA is TGCAGCGTTGTCGTCAGGGGTTACACTGAAGCTTTCTTT. Translating gives CSVVVRGYTEAFF.

The chain uses TRBV10-3 and TRBJ1-2; D perhaps matches TRBD1 (5 bases). Trimming took off 10 bases at V and 6 bases at J, with 21 bases between the two ends. Germline CDR1 and CDR2: ENHRY and SYGVKD. This CDR3 spans 14 amino acids. The CDR3 bases are TGTGCCACCAAAGACAGCGGGACGGTAGATGGCTACACCTTC. Encoded protein: CATKDSGTVDGYTF.